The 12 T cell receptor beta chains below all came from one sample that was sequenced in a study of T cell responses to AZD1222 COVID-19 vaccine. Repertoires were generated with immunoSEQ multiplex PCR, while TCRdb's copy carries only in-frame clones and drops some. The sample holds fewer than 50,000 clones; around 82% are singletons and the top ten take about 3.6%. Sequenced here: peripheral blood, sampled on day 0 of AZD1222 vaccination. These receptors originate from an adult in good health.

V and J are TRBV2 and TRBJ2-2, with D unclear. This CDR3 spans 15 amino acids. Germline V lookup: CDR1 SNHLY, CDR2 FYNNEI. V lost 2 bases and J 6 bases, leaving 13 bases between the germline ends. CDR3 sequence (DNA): TGTGCCAGCAGTGAACCTCAATCCCTTGCCGGGGAGCTGTTTTTT. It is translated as CASSEPQSLAGELFF.

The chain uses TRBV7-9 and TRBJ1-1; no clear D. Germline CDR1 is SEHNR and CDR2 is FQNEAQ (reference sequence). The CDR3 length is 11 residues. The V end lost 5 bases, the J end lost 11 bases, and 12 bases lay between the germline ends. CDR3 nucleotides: TGTGCCAGCAGCATACATACGGACGCTTTCTTT. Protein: CASSIHTDAFF.

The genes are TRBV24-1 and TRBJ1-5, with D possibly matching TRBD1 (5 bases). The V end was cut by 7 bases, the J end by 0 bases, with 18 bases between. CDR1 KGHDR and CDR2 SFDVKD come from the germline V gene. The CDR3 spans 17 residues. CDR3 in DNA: TGTGCCACCAGCCTCTCCAGGGCAGTCTATAGCAATCAGCCCCAGCATTTT. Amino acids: CATSLSRAVYSNQPQHF.

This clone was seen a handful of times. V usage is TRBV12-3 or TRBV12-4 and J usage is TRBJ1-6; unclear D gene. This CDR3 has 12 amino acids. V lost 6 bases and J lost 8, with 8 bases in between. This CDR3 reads CASRARDSPLHF. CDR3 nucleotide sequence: TGTGCCAGCAGGGCGAGAGATTCACCCCTCCACTTT.

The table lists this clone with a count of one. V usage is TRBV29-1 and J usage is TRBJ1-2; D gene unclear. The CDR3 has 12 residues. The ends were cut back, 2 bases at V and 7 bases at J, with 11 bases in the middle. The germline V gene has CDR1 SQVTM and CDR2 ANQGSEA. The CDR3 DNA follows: TGCAGCGTTGAATTGTGGCAGCCTGGCTACACCTTC. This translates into CSVELWQPGYTF.

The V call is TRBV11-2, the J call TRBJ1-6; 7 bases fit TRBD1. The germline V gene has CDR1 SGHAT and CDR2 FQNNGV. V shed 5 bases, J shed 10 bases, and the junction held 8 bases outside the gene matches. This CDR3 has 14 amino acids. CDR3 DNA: TGTGCCAGCAGCATTACAGGGGAGGTATCACCCCTCCACTTT. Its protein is CASSITGEVSPLHF.

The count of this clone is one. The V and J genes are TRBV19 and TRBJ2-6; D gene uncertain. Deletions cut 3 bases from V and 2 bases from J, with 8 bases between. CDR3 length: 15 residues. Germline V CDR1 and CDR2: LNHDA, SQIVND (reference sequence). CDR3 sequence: CASSILPAGANVLTF. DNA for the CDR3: TGTGCCAGTAGTATTCTCCCGGCTGGGGCCAACGTCCTGACTTTC. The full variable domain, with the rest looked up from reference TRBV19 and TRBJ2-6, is DGGITQSPKYLFRKEGQNVTLSCEQNLNHDAMYWYRQDPGQGLRLIYYSQIVNDFQKGDIAEGYSVSREKKESFPLTVTSAQKNPTAFYLCASSILPAGANVLTFGAGSRLTVL.

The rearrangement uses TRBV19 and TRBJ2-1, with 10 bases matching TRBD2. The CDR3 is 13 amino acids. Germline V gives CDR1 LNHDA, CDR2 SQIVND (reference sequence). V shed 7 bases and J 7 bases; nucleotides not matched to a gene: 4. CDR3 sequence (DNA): TGTGCCAGTAAGAGCGGGGGGGCTAATGAGCAGTTCTTC. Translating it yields CASKSGGANEQFF.

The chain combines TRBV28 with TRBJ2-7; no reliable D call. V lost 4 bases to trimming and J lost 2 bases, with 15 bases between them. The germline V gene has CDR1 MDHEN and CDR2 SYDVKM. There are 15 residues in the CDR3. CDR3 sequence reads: CASSSSVGPPYEQYF. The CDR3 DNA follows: TGTGCCAGCAGTTCTTCAGTGGGCCCTCCCTACGAGCAGTACTTC.

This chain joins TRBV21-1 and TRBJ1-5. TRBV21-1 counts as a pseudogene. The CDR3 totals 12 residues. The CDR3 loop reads CASSRGKQPQHF. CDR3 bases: TGTGCCAGCAGCAGGGGAAAACAGCCCCAGCATTTT.

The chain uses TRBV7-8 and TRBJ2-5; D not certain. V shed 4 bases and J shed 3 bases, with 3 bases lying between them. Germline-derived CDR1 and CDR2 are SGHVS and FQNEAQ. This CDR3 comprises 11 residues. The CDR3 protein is CASSSEETQYF. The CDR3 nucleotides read TGTGCCAGCAGCTCGGAAGAGACCCAGTACTTC.

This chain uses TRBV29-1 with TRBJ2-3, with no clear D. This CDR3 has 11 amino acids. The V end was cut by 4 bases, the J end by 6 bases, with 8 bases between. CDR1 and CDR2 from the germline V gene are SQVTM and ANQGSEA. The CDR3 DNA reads TGCAGCGTTGGGATAATTGATACGCAGTATTTT. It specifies CSVGIIDTQYF.